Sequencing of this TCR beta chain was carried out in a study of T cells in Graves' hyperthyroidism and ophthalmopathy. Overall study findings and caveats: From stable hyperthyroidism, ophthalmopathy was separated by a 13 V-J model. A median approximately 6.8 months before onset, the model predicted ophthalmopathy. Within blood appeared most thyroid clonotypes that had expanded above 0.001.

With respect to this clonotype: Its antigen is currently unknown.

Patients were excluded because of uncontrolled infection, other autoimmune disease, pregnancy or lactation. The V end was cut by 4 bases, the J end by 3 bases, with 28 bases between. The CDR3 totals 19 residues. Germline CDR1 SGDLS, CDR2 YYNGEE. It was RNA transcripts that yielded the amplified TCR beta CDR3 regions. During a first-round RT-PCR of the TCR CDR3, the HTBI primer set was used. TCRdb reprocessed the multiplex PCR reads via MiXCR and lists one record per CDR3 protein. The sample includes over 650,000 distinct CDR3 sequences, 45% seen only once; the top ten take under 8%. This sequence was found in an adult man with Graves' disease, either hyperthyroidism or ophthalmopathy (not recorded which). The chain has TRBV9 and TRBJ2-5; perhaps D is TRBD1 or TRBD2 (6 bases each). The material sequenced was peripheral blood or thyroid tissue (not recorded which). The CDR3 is CASSQDVGGPRGFKETQYF. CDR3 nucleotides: TGTGCCAGCAGCCAAGATGTTGGGGGGCCACGGGGCTTTAAAGAGACCCAGTACTTC.